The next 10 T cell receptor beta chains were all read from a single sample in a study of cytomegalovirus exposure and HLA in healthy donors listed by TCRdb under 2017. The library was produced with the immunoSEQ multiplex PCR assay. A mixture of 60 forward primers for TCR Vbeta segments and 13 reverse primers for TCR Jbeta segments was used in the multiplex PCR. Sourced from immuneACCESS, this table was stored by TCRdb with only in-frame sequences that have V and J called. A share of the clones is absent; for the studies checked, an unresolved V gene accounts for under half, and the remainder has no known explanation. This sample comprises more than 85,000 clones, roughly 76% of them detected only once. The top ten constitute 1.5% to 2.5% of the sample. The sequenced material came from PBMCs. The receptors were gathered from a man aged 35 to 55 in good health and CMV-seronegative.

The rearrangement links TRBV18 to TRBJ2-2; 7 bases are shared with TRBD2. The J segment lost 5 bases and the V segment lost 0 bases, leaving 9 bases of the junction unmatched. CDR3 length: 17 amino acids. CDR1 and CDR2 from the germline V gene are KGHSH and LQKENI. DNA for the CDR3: TGTGCCAGCTCACCACCGGTACGCGGGAGCGGTACCGGGGAGCTGTTTTTT. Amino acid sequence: CASSPPVRGSGTGELFF.

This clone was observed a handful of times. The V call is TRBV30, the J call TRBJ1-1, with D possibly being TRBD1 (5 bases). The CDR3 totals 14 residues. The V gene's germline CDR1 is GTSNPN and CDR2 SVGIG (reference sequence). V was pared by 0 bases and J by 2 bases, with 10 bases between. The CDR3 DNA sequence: TGTGCCTGGAGTGTGGGGAGGGGAAACACTGAAGCTTTCTTT. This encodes CAWSVGRGNTEAFF.

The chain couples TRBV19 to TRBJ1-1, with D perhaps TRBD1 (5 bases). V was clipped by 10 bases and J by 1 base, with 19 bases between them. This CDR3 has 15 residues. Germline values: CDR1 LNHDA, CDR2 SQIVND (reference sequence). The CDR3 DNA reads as TGTGCCATTCCCGGCGTAGGGGTGTGGAACACTGAAGCTTTCTTT. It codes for CAIPGVGVWNTEAFF.

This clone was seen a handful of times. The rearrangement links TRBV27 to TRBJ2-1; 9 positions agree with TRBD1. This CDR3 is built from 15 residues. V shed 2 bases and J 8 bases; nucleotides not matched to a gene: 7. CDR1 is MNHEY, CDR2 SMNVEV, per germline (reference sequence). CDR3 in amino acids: CASSLRTGEEDEQFF. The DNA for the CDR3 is TGTGCCAGCAGTTTACGGACAGGGGAGGAGGATGAGCAGTTCTTC.

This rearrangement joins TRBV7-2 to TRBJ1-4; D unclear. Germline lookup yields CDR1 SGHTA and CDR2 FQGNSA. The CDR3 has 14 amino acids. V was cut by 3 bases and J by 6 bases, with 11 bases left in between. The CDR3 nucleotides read TGTGCCAGCAGCTTTTTACTCGAGGATGAAAAACTGTTTTTT. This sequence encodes CASSFLLEDEKLFF.

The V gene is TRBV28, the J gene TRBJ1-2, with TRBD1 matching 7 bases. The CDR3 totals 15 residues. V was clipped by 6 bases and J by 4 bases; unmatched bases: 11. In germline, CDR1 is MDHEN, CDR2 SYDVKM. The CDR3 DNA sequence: TGTGCCAGCAGAGAGTCCCAGGGGACAGCCTATGGCTACACCTTC. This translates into CASRESQGTAYGYTF.

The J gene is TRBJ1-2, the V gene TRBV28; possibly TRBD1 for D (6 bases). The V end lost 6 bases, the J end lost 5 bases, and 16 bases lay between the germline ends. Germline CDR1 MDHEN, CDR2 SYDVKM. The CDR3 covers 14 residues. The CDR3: CASSLTGQIYGYTF. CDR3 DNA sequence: TGTGCCAGCAGCCTTACCGGACAGATTTATGGCTACACCTTC.

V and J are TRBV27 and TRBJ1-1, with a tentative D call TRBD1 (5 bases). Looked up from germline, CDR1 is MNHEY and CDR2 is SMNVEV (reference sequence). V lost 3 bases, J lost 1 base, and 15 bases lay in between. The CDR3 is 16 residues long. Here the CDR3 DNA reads TGTGCCAGCAGTTTCGACAGCATGAGTGGGAACACTGAAGCTTTCTTT. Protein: CASSFDSMSGNTEAFF.

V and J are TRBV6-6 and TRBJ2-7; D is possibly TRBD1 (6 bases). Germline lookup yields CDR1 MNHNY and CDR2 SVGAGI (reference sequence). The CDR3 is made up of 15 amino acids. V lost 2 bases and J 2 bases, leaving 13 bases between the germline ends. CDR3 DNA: TGTGCCAGCAGTTACCCAAGCCGGACAGCCTACGAGCAGTACTTC. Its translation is CASSYPSRTAYEQYF.

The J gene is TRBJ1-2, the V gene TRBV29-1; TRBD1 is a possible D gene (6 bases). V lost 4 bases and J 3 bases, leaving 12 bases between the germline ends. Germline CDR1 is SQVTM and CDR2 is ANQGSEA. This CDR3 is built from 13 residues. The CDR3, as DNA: TGCAGCGTTGGGGAGCAGGGGTACTATGGCTACACCTTC. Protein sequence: CSVGEQGYYGYTF.